This TCR beta chain emerged from a study of CD8 T cells in ankylosing spondylitis. The CDR3 has 15 residues. Germline-derived CDR1 and CDR2 are PRHDT and FYEKMQ (reference sequence). V lost 5 bases, J lost 8 bases, and 10 bases stayed unmatched. Findings and limits, study-wide: According to the report, clones linked to the disease were significantly enriched in matched synovial fluid samples taken from ankylosing spondylitis patients. Past research had described some motif variants in reactive arthritis synovial fluid and blood.

A remark on this clonotype: Its antigen remains unknown.

For TCR beta, libraries came from quantitative 5'-RACE with molecular barcodes. TCRdb reprocessed the 5' RACE reads via MiXCR and lists one record per CDR3 protein. The sample has 100,000 to 150,000 distinct CDR3 sequences, about 13% seen once. The chain has TRBV13 and TRBJ2-1, with TRBD2 matching over 9 bases. Sample: blood, either unsorted or a sorted T cell fraction (not recorded which). This TCR came from a female donor with ankylosing spondylitis or in good health (not recorded which). This CDR3 is CASSPGTSFFDEQFF. The CDR3 DNA sequence: TGTGCCAGCAGCCCCGGGACTAGCTTTTTCGATGAGCAGTTCTTC.